Below, one TCR beta chain is given with its context. Its antigen specificity is not known. No clone much larger than this one lies a single base away; base qualities are absent. All of the isolated RNA was reverse transcribed with the High Capacity cDNA Reverse Transcription Kit, so expressed TCRB transcripts were sequenced. Deep immunoSEQ sequencing was performed on naive, central memory and regulatory T cell samples, with an average of around 3.4 million total reads per sample. Sorted cells were lysed in RLT buffer, and RNA was extracted using DNase-treated RNeasy Micro or Mini kits according to cell number. To prevent cross-contamination, every cell subset was processed on its own, while patient and healthy donor samples were processed together. Using the immunoSEQ multiplex PCR, TCRB sequences were amplified from cDNA into 87-bp fragments spanning the CDR3 region. Sequencing of the amplicons was done on the Illumina HiSeq platform. The study's own analysis went as follows. Synthetic template baselines were used to correct PCR bias computationally, reads within Hamming distance 2 were collapsed together, and singletons that could not be merged were discarded. Reads were aligned against IMGT to assign V, D and J genes, CDR3 length and insertions or deletions at six rearrangement sites. Within each subset, clonotype counts were normalized to sorted cell number, after which true diversity and Gini coefficients were computed with the tcR R package. Repertoire sharing was quantified using the overlap coefficient calculated on TCRB nucleotide sequences. TCRdb obtained this table from immuneACCESS and retained in-frame rearrangements with V and J assigned. These tables miss some clones; where compared with another copy, unresolved V genes account for less than half of the shortfall, and the remainder is unexplained. V and J calls and clone size are as listed in that table; D and trimming were resolved from the DNA. The sample contains approximately 160,000 clones, approximately 9.9% of them found a single time. Over 2% of the sample goes to the ten largest clones.

This entry is derived from a study of beta chain features in type 1 diabetes (dated by TCRdb to 2016 to 2019). With respect to the entire study: Patients and healthy donors did not differ in mean age, gender distribution, total cell number or subset yield. Across all samples, 90 million to 130 million sorted cells were examined, and cell number per subset correlated strongly with RNA yield. In the study, recently diagnosed type 1 diabetes patients and matched healthy donors were compared on the TCRB repertoires of their sorted circulating CD4+ T cell subsets. Regulatory and stem cell-like memory subsets were isolated from only 8 patients and 8 healthy donors, whereas naive and central memory subsets came from all 28 donors. Study-level results and caveats: Because cDNA rather than genomic DNA was sequenced, highly expressing activated cells could have been over-represented, although no difference in activation and CD3 levels was found between groups. Because the HLA sub-analyses included only small numbers of individuals, any influence of HLA type on TCRB rearrangement was left unresolved. A moderate but significant shortening of TCRB CDR3 length was observed in type 1 diabetes patients in all four CD4+ subsets. PCR may preferentially amplify shorter templates, but because patient and control samples were amplified and corrected together, any resulting skew would affect both groups equally. Fewer insertions and more nucleotide deletions at VDJ recombination sites were observed in patients with type 1 diabetes, implying thymic rearrangement abnormalities. Naive, central memory and regulatory TCRB repertoires appeared to be more alike among patients than among healthy donors.

The CDR3 covers 15 residues, taking in both the cysteine and the phenylalanine. CDR3 DNA only is kept here, 45 bases in frame from base 1. From the germline V gene, CDR1 is KGHSH and CDR2 is LQKENI. Cut back by 3 bases and 7 bases, the V and J ends lie 16 bases apart. A single peripheral blood draw of around 100 mL on average was collected from each donor into heparinised tubes. Naive, central memory, regulatory and stem cell-like memory CD4+ T cells were sorted on a BD FACSAria II using a panel including CD45RO, CCR7, CD25, CD127, CD95 and CD27. A purity above 95% was achieved for all sorted populations. PBMCs were isolated immediately by Lymphoprep density gradient centrifugation and stained directly without culture. So that batch effects would be minimized, each experiment stained and sorted samples in pairs, pairing one healthy donor with one patient.

The V and J genes are TRBV18 and TRBJ1-5, and possibly TRBD1, on 6 matching bases. Sequencing used central memory CD4+ T cells from blood. The source of this sequence is a woman aged 18-29 years in good health. CDR3 protein: CASSPSNRAGQPQHF. The DNA is as follows: TGTGCCAGCTCACCCTCGAACAGGGCAGGACAGCCCCAGCATTTT.